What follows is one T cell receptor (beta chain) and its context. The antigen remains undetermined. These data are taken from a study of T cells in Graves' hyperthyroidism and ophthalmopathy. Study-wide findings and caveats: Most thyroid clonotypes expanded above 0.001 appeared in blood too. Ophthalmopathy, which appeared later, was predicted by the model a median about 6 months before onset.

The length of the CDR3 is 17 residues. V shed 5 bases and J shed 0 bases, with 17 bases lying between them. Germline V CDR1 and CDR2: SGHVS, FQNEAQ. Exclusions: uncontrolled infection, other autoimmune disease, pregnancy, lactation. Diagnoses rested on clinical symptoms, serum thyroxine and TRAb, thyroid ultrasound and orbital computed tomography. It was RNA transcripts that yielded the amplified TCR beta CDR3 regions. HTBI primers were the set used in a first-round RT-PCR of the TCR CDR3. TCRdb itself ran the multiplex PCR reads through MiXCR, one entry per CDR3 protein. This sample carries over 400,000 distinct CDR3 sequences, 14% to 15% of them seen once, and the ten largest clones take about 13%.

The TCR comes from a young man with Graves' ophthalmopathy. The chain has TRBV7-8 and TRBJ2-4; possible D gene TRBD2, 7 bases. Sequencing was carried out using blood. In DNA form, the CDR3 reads TGTGCCAGCAGCAAAGAGGGGGGGCCCTTAGCCAAAAACATTCAGTACTTC. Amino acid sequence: CASSKEGGPLAKNIQYF.